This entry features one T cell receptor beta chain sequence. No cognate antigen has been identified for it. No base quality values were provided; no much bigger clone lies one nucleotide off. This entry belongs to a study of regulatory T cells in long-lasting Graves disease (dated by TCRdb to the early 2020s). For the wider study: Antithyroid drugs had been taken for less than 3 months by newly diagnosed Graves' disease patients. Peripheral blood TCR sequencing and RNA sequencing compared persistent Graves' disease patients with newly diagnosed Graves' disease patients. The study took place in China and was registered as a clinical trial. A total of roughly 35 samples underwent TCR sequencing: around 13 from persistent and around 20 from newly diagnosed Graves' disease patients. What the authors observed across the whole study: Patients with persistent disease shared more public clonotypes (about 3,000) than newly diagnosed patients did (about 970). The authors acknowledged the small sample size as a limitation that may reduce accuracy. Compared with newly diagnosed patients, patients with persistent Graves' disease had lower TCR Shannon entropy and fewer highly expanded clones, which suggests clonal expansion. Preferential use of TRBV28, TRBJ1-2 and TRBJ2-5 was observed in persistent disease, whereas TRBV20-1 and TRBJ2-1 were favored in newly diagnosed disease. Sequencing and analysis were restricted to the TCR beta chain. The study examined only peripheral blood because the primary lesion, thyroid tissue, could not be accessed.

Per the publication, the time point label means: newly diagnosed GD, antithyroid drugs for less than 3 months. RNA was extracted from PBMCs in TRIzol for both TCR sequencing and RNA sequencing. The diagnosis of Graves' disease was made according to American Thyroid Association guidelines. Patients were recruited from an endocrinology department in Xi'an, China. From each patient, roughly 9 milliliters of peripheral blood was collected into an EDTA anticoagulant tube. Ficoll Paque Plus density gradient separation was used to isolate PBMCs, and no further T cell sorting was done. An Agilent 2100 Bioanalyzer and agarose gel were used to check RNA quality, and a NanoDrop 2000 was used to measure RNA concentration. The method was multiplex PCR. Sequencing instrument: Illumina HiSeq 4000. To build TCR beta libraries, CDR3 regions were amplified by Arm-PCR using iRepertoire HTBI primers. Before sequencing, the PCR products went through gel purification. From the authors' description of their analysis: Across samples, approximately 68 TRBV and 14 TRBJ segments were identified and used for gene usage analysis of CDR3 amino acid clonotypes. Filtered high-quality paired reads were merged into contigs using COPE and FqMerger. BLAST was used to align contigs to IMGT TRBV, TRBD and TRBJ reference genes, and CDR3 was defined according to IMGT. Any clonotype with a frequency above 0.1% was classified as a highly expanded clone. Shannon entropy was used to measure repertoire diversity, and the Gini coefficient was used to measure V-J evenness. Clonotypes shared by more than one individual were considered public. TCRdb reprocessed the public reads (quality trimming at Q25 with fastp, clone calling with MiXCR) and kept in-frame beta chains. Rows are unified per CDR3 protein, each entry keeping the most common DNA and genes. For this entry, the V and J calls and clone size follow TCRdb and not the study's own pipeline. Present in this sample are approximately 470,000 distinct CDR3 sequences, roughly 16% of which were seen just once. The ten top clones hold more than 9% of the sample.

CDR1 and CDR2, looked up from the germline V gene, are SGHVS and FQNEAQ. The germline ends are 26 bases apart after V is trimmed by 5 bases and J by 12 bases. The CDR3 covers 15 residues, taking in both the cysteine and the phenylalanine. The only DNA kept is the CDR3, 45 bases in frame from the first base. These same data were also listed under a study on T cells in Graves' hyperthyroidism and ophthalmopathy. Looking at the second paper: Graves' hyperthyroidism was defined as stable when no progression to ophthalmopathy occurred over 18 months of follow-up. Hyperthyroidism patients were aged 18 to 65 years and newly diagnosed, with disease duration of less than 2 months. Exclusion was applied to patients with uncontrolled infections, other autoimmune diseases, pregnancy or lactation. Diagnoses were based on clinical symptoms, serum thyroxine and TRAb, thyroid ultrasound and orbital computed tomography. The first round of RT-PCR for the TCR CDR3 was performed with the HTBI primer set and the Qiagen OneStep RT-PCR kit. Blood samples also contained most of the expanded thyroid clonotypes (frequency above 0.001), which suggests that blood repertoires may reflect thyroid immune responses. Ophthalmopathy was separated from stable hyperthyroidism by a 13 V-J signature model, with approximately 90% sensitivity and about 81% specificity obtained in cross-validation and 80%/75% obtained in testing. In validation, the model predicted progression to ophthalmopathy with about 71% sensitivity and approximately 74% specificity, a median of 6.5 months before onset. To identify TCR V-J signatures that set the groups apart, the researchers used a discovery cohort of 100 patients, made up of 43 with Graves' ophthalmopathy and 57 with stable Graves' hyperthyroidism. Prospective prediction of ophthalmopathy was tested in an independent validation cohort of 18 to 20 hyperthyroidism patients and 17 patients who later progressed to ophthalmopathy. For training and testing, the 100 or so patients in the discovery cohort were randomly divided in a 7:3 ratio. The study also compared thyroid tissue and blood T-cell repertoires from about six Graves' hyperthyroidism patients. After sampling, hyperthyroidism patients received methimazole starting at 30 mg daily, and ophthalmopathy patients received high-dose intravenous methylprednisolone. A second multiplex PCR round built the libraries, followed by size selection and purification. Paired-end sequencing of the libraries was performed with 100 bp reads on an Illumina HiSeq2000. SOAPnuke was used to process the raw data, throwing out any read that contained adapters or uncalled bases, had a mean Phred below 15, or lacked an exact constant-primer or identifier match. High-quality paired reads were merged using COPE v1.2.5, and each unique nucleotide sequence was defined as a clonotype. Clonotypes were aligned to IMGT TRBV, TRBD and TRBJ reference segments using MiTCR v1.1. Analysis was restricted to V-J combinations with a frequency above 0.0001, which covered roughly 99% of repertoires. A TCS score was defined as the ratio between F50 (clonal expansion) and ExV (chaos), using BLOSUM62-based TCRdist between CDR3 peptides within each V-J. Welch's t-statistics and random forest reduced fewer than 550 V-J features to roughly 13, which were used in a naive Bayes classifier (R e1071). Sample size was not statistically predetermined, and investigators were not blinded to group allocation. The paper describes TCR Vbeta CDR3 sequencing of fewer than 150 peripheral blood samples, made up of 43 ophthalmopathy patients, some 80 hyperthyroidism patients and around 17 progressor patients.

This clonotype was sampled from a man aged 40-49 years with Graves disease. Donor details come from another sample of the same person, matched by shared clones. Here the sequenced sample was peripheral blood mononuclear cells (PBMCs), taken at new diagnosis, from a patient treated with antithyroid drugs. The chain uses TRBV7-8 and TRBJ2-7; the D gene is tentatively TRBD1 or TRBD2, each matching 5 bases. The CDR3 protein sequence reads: CASSERPNEQGTRYF. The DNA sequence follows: TGTGCCAGCAGCGAAAGACCGAATGAACAAGGGACCCGGTACTTC.